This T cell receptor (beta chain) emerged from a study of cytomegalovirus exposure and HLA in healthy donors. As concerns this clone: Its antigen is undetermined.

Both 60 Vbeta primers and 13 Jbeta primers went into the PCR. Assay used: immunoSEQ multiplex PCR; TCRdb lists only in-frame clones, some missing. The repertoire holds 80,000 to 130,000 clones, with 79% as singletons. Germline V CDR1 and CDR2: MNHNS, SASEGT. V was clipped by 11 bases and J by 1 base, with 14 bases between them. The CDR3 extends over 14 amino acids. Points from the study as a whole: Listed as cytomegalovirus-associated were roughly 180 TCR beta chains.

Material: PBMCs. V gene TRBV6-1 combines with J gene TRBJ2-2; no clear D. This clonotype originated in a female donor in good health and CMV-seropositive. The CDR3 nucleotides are TGTGCCGTGCGACGGGTACAGAACACCGGGGAGCTGTTTTTT. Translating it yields CAVRRVQNTGELFF.